This TCR beta chain was profiled in a study of T cell clonality in common variable immunodeficiency. Patients and controls were mostly of Caucasian heritage. This clone was seen many times. Its specificity is not known. The CDR3 goes on 3 residues after the read ends, and that part is filled in from the germline J gene. Germline CDR1 and CDR2: SNHLY and FYNNEI. CDR3 size: 15 residues. Trimming cost V 4 bases and J 9 bases, with 19 bases left between them. Study results and limitations: Compared with controls, CVID subjects had fewer shared TCRbeta clones. In common variable immunodeficiency, TCR beta chains reportedly carried fewer deletions and N-nucleotide insertions.

TCRdb keeps only in-frame clones here, not all; method: immunoSEQ multiplex PCR. Listed for the sample are about 52,000 clones, none seen a single time. The TCR comes from a person aged 18 to 75 in good health. The chain carries TRBV2 and TRBJ1-5, with D possibly being TRBD1 (5 bases). Material: peripheral blood mononuclear cells. The DNA read from the CDR3 is TGTGCCAGCAGTGTACAGACGGGGGGTGGGGGGCCC. It is translated as CASSVQTGGGGP. The whole CDR3 reads CASSVQTGGGGPQHF.